Each of the 18 T cell receptor beta chains below was sequenced from the same sample in a study of T-cell reconstitution after alpha-beta-depleted transplantation in children. Study-wide findings and caveats: The authors attributed T-cell counts and diversity one year after transplant mostly to newly produced T cells.

Their target antigens are unknown. A library of TCRbeta sequences, prepared with unique molecular identifiers, was generated. MiXCR, run by TCRdb on the PCR reads, gives a single entry per CDR3 protein. Here the sample spans 250,000 to 300,000 distinct CDR3 sequences, over 7.5% being singletons. The specimen was peripheral blood, collected 360 days after TCRalphabeta/CD19-depleted stem cell transplant. The receptor source for this set is a female patient under 10 years old who had a stem cell transplant for Fanconi anemia, so the T cells may come from the graft donor.

This rearrangement joins TRBV28 to TRBJ1-5; maybe TRBD1 (6 bases). Trimming removed 6 bases at V and 4 bases at J, with 13 bases between. CDR1 is MDHEN, CDR2 SYDVKM, per germline. CDR3 length: 14 residues. The CDR3 here is CASRPRTANQPQHF. The CDR3 region has the DNA TGTGCCAGCAGACCCCGGACAGCTAATCAGCCCCAGCATTTT.

CDR3 protein: CASTQPSGQGAIGTEAFF. The CDR3 nucleotides read TGTGCCAGCACCCAACCCTCGGGACAGGGGGCGATAGGCACTGAAGCTTTCTTT. The chain is built from TRBV6-1 and TRBJ1-1, with 12 bases aligning to TRBD1. With 7 bases clipped from V and 4 bases from J, the junction kept 16 bases outside the gene matches. Germline CDR1 MNHNS, CDR2 SASEGT. CDR3 length: 18 amino acids.

The chain is built from TRBV28 and TRBJ2-2, with a tentative D call TRBD2 (7 bases). In germline, CDR1 is MDHEN, CDR2 SYDVKM. V lost 7 bases and J 1 base, leaving 13 bases between the germline ends. The CDR3 spans 15 residues. CDR3 sequence (DNA): TGTGCCAGCACCTTGGGGGGGCGGAACACCGGGGAGCTGTTTTTT. It specifies CASTLGGRNTGELFF.

This clonotype showed up many times. V gene TRBV12-3 or TRBV12-4 combines with J gene TRBJ2-2, with TRBD2 identical over 12 bases. The CDR3 runs to 19 residues. V shed 3 bases and J 5 bases; nucleotides not matched to a gene: 13. CDR3 bases: TGTGCCAGCAGTTTTATGTCTAGCGGGAGGGCCGGGGGAACCGGGGAGCTGTTTTTT. This codes for CASSFMSSGRAGGTGELFF.

This chain joins TRBV2 and TRBJ1-2, with D perhaps TRBD1 (6 bases). Germline V lookup: CDR1 SNHLY, CDR2 FYNNEI. Trimming cost V 8 bases and J 5 bases, with 15 bases left between them. The CDR3 spans 13 residues. DNA of the CDR3: TGTGCCAGCCCCCAGGACAGACAGTATGGCTACACCTTC. It yields the protein CASPQDRQYGYTF.

Ten or more counts support this clonotype. This rearrangement joins TRBV20-1 to TRBJ1-6; 10 bases match TRBD1. Looked up from germline, CDR1 is DFQATT and CDR2 is SNEGSKA (reference sequence). Germline trimming cut 1 base from V and 7 bases from J; bases unmatched to any gene: 7. The CDR3 length is 16 residues. The CDR3 region has the DNA TGCAGTGCTAGAGCGGCCGCGGGACAGGGGAATTCACCCCTCCACTTT. Encoded protein: CSARAAAGQGNSPLHF.

There are many counts of this clonotype. The chain recombines TRBV25-1 with TRBJ2-2; possible D gene TRBD1, 5 bases. V gave up 4 bases and J gave up 5 bases, with 8 bases separating them. Germline CDR1 and CDR2: MGHDK and SYGVNS. There are 13 residues in the CDR3. The DNA for the CDR3 is TGTGCCAGCAGTGGCAGGGTAACCGGGGAGCTGTTTTTT. Encoded protein: CASSGRVTGELFF.

This clonotype appeared a few times. The rearrangement uses TRBV7-7 and TRBJ2-7; D remains unclear. With 5 bases removed from V and 2 bases from J, the gap between germline ends came to 13 bases. The CDR3 runs 14 residues. From germline, CDR1 is SSHAT and CDR2 FNYEAQ (reference sequence). The CDR3 is CASSPDGRTYEQYF. CDR3 DNA sequence: TGTGCCAGCAGCCCGGACGGAAGGACCTACGAGCAGTACTTC.

This clonotype was seen many times. CDR3 coding DNA: TGCGCCGGGGAGTGCGAGCAGTACTTC. Amino acid sequence: CAGECEQYF. The rearrangement uses TRBV5-1 and TRBJ2-7; D is perhaps TRBD2 (5 bases). This CDR3 region has 9 residues. V was clipped by 10 bases and J by 6 bases, with 8 bases between them. Germline V gene data show CDR1 as SGHRS and CDR2 as YFSETQ.

At least ten counts were recorded for this clonotype. This sequence joins TRBV7-2 and TRBJ2-1, with a weak D call TRBD1 (6 bases). From germline, CDR1 is SGHTA and CDR2 FQGNSA. Trimming removed 3 bases from V and 4 bases from J, with 13 bases in between. This CDR3 region has 15 residues. In nucleotides, the CDR3 is TGTGCCAGCAGCTTTGGGCGAGGACAGTACAATGAGCAGTTCTTC. Its protein is CASSFGRGQYNEQFF.

This clonotype was detected many times. This rearrangement joins TRBV20-1 to TRBJ2-1, with D uncertain. Trimming left V 0 bases short and J 7 bases short, with 13 bases between. CDR1 DFQATT and CDR2 SNEGSKA come from the germline V gene (reference sequence). CDR3 length: 14 residues. The chain's CDR3 is CSAREGFSQNEQFF. The CDR3 DNA sequence: TGCAGTGCTAGAGAAGGTTTTAGCCAGAATGAGCAGTTCTTC.

DNA of the CDR3: TGTGCCAGCAGCTTATGGTCGGGAGGGGTCAATGAGCAGTTCTTC. Protein sequence: CASSLWSGGVNEQFF. The chain joins TRBV7-3 to TRBJ2-1, with TRBD2 matching over 8 bases. The J segment lost 6 bases and the V segment lost 2 bases, leaving 6 bases of the junction unmatched. Per germline, CDR1 SGHTA and CDR2 FQGTGA. The CDR3 totals 15 residues.

This clonotype was seen repeatedly, ten times or more. This chain joins TRBV12-3 or TRBV12-4 and TRBJ1-2; maybe TRBD1 (5 bases). V was cut by 4 bases and J by 4 bases, with 19 bases left in between. The CDR3 sequence is 16 residues long. CDR3 in DNA: TGTGCCAGCAGTTCTCTAAACAGCCAGGGCCTCTATGGCTACACCTTC. Its protein is CASSSLNSQGLYGYTF.

This clonotype was detected ten times or more. The chain carries TRBV10-3 and TRBJ2-5; a possible D gene is TRBD2 (6 bases). With 10 bases removed from V and 3 bases from J, the gap between germline ends came to 15 bases. Germline CDR1 and CDR2: ENHRY and SYGVKD. This CDR3 region has 13 residues. For the CDR3, the DNA is TGTGCCACCACGGGGGACCGGGAAGAGACCCAGTACTTC. Translated: CATTGDREETQYF.

The V gene is TRBV6-5, the J gene TRBJ1-1, with 7 bases fitting TRBD1. The CDR3 consists of 13 residues. Germline loops: CDR1 MNHEY, CDR2 SVGAGI. The V gene end was trimmed by 2 bases and the J gene end by 6 bases; junction bases not matched to a gene: 3. CDR3 residues: CASSYNTGAEAFF. The CDR3, as DNA: TGTGCCAGCAGTTACAATACAGGGGCTGAAGCTTTCTTT.

V gene TRBV11-2 combines with J gene TRBJ1-3; D not certain. V dropped 1 base and J dropped 8 bases, with 6 bases sitting between them. The CDR3 spans 12 residues. Per the germline V gene, CDR1 is SGHAT and CDR2 is FQNNGV. CDR3: CASSLAEDTIYF. The CDR3 region has the DNA TGTGCCAGCAGCTTAGCTGAGGACACCATATATTTT.

Of note for this clonotype: Given a much more abundant clone one base away, this may be a read error. V is TRBV7-6 and J is TRBJ1-5, with D possibly matching TRBD1 (6 bases). With 5 bases removed from V and 0 bases from J, the gap between germline ends came to 11 bases. Germline V lookup: CDR1 SGHVS, CDR2 FNYEAQ. This CDR3 contains 15 residues. The DNA for the CDR3 is TGTGCCAGCAGCCCTACAGGGCATAGCAATCAGCCCCAGCATTTT. Residues: CASSPTGHSNQPQHF.

This clonotype was picked up many times. CDR3 DNA: TGTGCCAGCAGTCTCGCGGACAGTTTAATGTACTTC. It translates to CASSLADSLMYF. The V gene is TRBV2, the J gene TRBJ2-4, with D maybe TRBD1 (6 bases). Trimming cost V 5 bases and J 15 bases, with 17 bases left between them. The CDR3 consists of 12 residues. The germline gives CDR1 SNHLY, CDR2 FYNNEI.